This T cell receptor beta chain was recorded in a study of OX40 agonist ivuxolimab in advanced cancers. Study context: Patients undergoing dose escalation presented with hepatocellular carcinoma, melanoma, renal cell or head and neck cancer. Study-level results: At 0.1-3.0 mg/kg, partial responders had clonal expansion among the lowest observed.

Sampling of blood occurred at baseline, cycle 4 day 1, and cycle 7 day 1. With regard to this clone: The antigen remains undetermined.

Generated by immunoSEQ multiplex PCR, the TCRdb table keeps only in-frame clones and is missing some. The data hold about 96,000 clones, with less than 95% observed a single time. The TCR sequence derives from an adult with an advanced solid tumor such as melanoma, head and neck, liver or kidney cancer. Source: CD4+ or CD8+ T cells sorted from blood, taken in a trial of the OX40 agonist ivuxolimab.

Here the CDR3 DNA reads TGTGCCAGTAGCCCGACCGTGAACACTGAAGCTTTCTTT. Residues: CASSPTVNTEAFF. The chain links TRBV19 to TRBJ1-1; D gene ambiguous. The germline V and J ends were trimmed by 6 bases and 0 bases, with 8 bases remaining between them. Germline V lookup: CDR1 LNHDA, CDR2 SQIVND (reference sequence). This CDR3 spans 13 amino acids.